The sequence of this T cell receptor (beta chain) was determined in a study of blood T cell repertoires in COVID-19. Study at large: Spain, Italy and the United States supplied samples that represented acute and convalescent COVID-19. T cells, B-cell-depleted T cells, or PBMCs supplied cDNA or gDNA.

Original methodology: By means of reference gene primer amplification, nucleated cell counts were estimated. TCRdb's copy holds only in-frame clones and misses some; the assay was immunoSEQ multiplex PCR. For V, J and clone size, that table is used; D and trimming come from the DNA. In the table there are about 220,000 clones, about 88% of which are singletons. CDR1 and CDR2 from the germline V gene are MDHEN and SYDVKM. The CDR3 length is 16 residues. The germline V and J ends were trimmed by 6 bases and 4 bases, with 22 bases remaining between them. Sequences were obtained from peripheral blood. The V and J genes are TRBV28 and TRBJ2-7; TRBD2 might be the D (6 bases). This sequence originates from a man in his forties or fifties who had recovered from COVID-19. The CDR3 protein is CASSAWQGKGLYEQYF. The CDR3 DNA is TGTGCCAGCAGCGCATGGCAGGGAAAGGGACTTTACGAGCAGTACTTC.